Ten or more counts support the clone carrying this T cell receptor (beta chain). The antigen is not known. It was 5'RACE with constant-segment primers that produced the TCR alpha and TCR beta cDNA libraries, which carried sample barcodes and UMIs. TCRdb reprocessed the 5' RACE reads via MiXCR and lists one record per CDR3 protein. The sample holds roughly 250,000 distinct CDR3 sequences, roughly 17% seen once. This specimen comes from a study of T-cell memory formation after mild COVID-19. Trimming cost V 6 bases and J 6 bases; bases outside gene matches: 10. CDR1 and CDR2 (germline): SGHRS, YFSETQ. This CDR3 spans 14 amino acids. Study-wide findings and caveats: Clones that contracted from day 15 to 85 had balanced CD4/CD8; later expanders were CD4+ biased. There was no confirmation that second-wave clones peaking on day 37 were SARS-CoV-2 specific.

The source of this sequence is a young man who had mild COVID-19 (a few samples of this study predate the infection). Cell type and time point are not known. Sequenced material: PBMCs or a T cell subset sorted from them (not recorded which). The V call is TRBV5-1, the J call TRBJ2-7, with 9 bases that match TRBD1. In DNA form, the CDR3 reads TGCGCCAGCACCCTACAGGGGGCGATTAGCGAGCAGTACTTC. It yields the protein CASTLQGAISEQYF.